This is a list of T cell receptor beta chains from one sample in a study of blood T cells in healthy people across ages. MiXCR, run by TCRdb on the 5' RACE reads, gives a single entry per CDR3 protein. In the table there are around 1,100,000 distinct CDR3 sequences, roughly two fifths of which are singletons. Sequencing was carried out using blood. Source of these receptors: a man in his late teens or twenties in good health. The conserved cysteine and the conserved F or W are not part of the CDR3 here. Size values are once, few and many counts, or a class for expanded clones, and some rows have none.

clone_size j_call v_call cdr3_aa
few TRBJ1-1 TRBV10-3 AIMARDRGNTEAF
few TRBJ1-1 TRBV12-3/TRBV12-4 ASTRKGVGF
few TRBJ2-2 TRBV20-1 SARGNGGANTGELF
once TRBJ1-2 TRBV7-2 ASSVGVTYGYT
few TRBJ1-5 TRBV28 ASSLIGGSNQPQH
few TRBJ1-4 TRBV12-3/TRBV12-4 ASSLFGSDVNEKLF
. TRBJ2-7 TRBV29-1 SAAGRAESSYEQY
once TRBJ2-7 TRBV4-3 ASSQGMTSSQGEQY
few TRBJ1-2 TRBV5-1 ASSLGGSRLSNYGYT
few TRBJ2-7 TRBV28 ASIRTGSYEQY
. TRBJ2-5 TRBV4-3 ASSQDWERWETQY
. TRBJ1-5 TRBV10-3 AISEGEGDQPQH
. TRBJ2-3 TRBV7-6 ASSSAGLAHRAGPQY
. TRBJ1-1 TRBV11-1 ASSVSDGVTNTEAF
few TRBJ2-3 TRBV15 ATSRVANRAGFGTQY
. TRBJ1-1 TRBV12-3/TRBV12-4 ASRTGQMNTEAF
. TRBJ2-3 TRBV9 ASSPTSGGETSTDAQY
few TRBJ1-1 TRBV7-9 ASSERPGGSDTEAF
. TRBJ1-5 TRBV7-2 ASSLISVAGDQPQH
. TRBJ2-4 TRBV5-4 ASSRAGTVGSSKNIQY
few TRBJ2-1 TRBV5-1 ASSLDLPSNDQF
. TRBJ2-1 TRBV20-1 SARDWLANGGNEQF
. TRBJ1-5 TRBV15 ATSRDQPATQH
. TRBJ2-3 TRBV7-8 ASSLGTLGTDTQY
once TRBJ1-4 TRBV12-3/TRBV12-4 ASSLRTFRANEKLF
few TRBJ2-5 TRBV7-7 ASSSGQSGRETQY
. TRBJ2-1 TRBV3-1 ASSRLAGGNVRVEQF
. TRBJ1-1 TRBV29-1 SAERQGVATEAF
. TRBJ2-1 TRBV5-1 ASSLATPLNEQF
few TRBJ2-3 TRBV5-6 ASSLEGLAGADTQY
many TRBJ2-3 TRBV4-2 ASSQTGPVTDTQY
. TRBJ1-4 TRBV7-2 ASSLGSGGADEKLF
. TRBJ2-3 TRBV20-1 SARSVGGPDTQY
. TRBJ2-3 TRBV4-3 ASSQDVPQVTDTQY
few TRBJ1-1 TRBV7-9 ASSLMGQGMNTEAF
many TRBJ2-2 TRBV27 ASSLGRNTGELF
. . TRBV9 ASSGRLAGRYNEQY
few TRBJ2-7 TRBV15 ATSRGRGLYEQY
many TRBJ2-5 TRBV20-1 SATDSQETQY
few TRBJ1-1 TRBV13 ASSPNSWNTEAF
. TRBJ2-3 TRBV7-6 ASSFGGGPTITDTQY
. TRBJ2-3 TRBV4-3 ASSQNLRPTDTQY
. TRBJ1-2 TRBV12-5 ASGTGAGGYT
. TRBJ2-2 TRBV4-3 ASSQEISGELF
few TRBJ1-1 TRBV21-1 ASSKVRDSEAF
few TRBJ1-1 TRBV6-5 ASSYSGRTEAF